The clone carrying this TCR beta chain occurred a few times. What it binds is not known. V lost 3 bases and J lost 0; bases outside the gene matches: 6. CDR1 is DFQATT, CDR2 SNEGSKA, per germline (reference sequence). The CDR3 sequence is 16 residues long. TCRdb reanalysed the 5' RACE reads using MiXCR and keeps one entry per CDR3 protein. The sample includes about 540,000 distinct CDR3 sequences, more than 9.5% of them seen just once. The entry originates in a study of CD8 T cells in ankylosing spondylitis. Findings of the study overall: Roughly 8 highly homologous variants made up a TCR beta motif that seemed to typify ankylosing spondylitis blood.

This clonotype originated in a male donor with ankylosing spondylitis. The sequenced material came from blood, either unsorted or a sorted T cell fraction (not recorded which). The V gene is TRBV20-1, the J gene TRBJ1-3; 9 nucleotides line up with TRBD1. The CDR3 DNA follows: TGCAGTGCTAGGGGGACAGGGCGAAGCTCTGGAAACACCATATATTTT. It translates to CSARGTGRSSGNTIYF.